The entry below gives a single TCR beta chain sequence along with its context. The sample comes from a study of T cells after yellow fever vaccination. Using its own MiXCR run on the 5' RACE reads, TCRdb lists one record per CDR3 protein. This repertoire shows 300,000 to 400,000 distinct CDR3 sequences, roughly 8.7% found once; its top ten account for approximately 18%. Germline CDR1 reads MNHNS; CDR2 reads SASEGT. CDR3 size: 13 residues. V lost 1 base and J lost 3, with 3 bases in between. Sequenced material: PBMCs, taken on the day of the first yellow fever vaccination. This TCR derives from a man between 18 and 35 years old who received the YFV17D yellow fever vaccine. This chain links TRBV6-1 with TRBJ2-2, with D uncertain. CDR3 in amino acids: CASSEVYTGELFF. The DNA of the CDR3 is TGTGCCAGCAGTGAAGTCTACACCGGGGAGCTGTTTTTT.